This T cell receptor beta chain derives from a study of cytomegalovirus exposure and HLA in healthy donors. As for the study in general: Of roughly 400 genotyped donors, about 80% clustered with self-reported Caucasian donors.

V was pared by 4 bases and J by 8 bases, with 2 bases of the junction left unmatched. This CDR3 is built from 13 residues. The V gene's germline CDR1 is MNHNS and CDR2 SASEGT. PCR employed 60 Vbeta and 13 Jbeta primers. Method: immunoSEQ multiplex PCR; TCRdb's copy keeps in-frame clones and lacks some. This table lists approximately 110,000 clones. The chain couples TRBV6-1 to TRBJ1-3; 10 bases agree with TRBD1. Sequences were obtained from PBMCs. The TCR was taken from a man between 18 and 35 years old in good health and CMV-seronegative. The CDR3 region is CASSGQGADTIYF. CDR3 sequence (DNA): TGTGCCAGCAGTGGACAGGGGGCGGACACCATATATTTT.